A selection of T cell receptor beta chains follows, all from one sample in a study of early T cells in non-severe SARS-CoV-2 infection. MiXCR was run by TCRdb on the 5' RACE reads, yielding one entry per CDR3 protein. The table has around 81,000 distinct CDR3 sequences, 11% to 15% seen once. The sample consisted of whole blood. These receptors all come from an adult who was a healthcare worker with PCR-confirmed SARS-CoV-2 infection or an uninfected control (not recorded which). Both conserved end residues are part of each CDR3. The order of the fields is J gene, D gene, clone size, V gene, CDR3 DNA, CDR3 protein. D genes are given only for firm matches. Clone size is shown for a subset of rows, as once, few, many or a class of expanded clone.

j_gene: TRBJ1-1; d_gene: NA; abundance: many; v_gene: TRBV28; CDR3nt: TGTGCCAGCACCTTCGGGACTGAAGCTTTCTTT; CDR3aa: CASTFGTEAFF
j_gene: TRBJ2-7; d_gene: NA; abundance: many; v_gene: TRBV6-5; CDR3nt: TGTGCCAGCGGGATTTCTGGGGATAGCTCCTACGAGCAGTACTTC; CDR3aa: CASGISGDSSYEQYF
j_gene: TRBJ2-5; d_gene: TRBD2; abundance: many; v_gene: TRBV5-1; CDR3nt: TGCGCCAGCAGAACTGGACTAGCGGCATTCCAAGAGACCCAGTACTTC; CDR3aa: CASRTGLAAFQETQYF
j_gene: TRBJ2-3; d_gene: NA; abundance: NA; v_gene: TRBV28; CDR3nt: TGTGCCAGCAGTACCGGGACACCTAGCACAGATACGCAGTATTTT; CDR3aa: CASSTGTPSTDTQYF
j_gene: TRBJ1-1; d_gene: NA; abundance: NA; v_gene: TRBV7-3; CDR3nt: TGTGCCAGCAGCTTACTGGGAGCGGACACTGAAGCTTTCTTT; CDR3aa: CASSLLGADTEAFF
j_gene: TRBJ2-1; d_gene: NA; abundance: NA; v_gene: TRBV20-1; CDR3nt: TGCAGTGCTAGAGATTCTGTTTATAGTGAGCAGTTCTTC; CDR3aa: CSARDSVYSEQFF
j_gene: TRBJ2-6; d_gene: NA; abundance: many; v_gene: TRBV5-1; CDR3nt: TGCGCCAGCAGCTACAACTCTGGGGCCAACGTCCTGACTTTC; CDR3aa: CASSYNSGANVLTF
j_gene: TRBJ1-1; d_gene: NA; abundance: few; v_gene: TRBV29-1; CDR3nt: TGCAGCGTTGTTACGAAGACGAAAGCTTTCTTT; CDR3aa: CSVVTKTKAFF
j_gene: TRBJ2-5; d_gene: TRBD1; abundance: NA; v_gene: TRBV5-6; CDR3nt: TGTGCCAGCAGCCGACGACAGGGGATCCTCCAAGAGACCCAGTACTTC; CDR3aa: CASSRRQGILQETQYF
j_gene: TRBJ2-1; d_gene: NA; abundance: few; v_gene: TRBV28; CDR3nt: TGTGCCAGCAGTTTGGGGCCCCGGGAGCAGTTCTTC; CDR3aa: CASSLGPREQFF
j_gene: TRBJ1-1; d_gene: NA; abundance: NA; v_gene: TRBV4-1; CDR3nt: TGCGCCAGCAGCCAAGGAGCGCTGAACACTGAAGCTTTCTTT; CDR3aa: CASSQGALNTEAFF
j_gene: TRBJ2-3; d_gene: TRBD1; abundance: NA; v_gene: TRBV20-1; CDR3nt: TGCAGTGCTCGCGAGCAACAGGGGACAGATACGCAGTATTTT; CDR3aa: CSAREQQGTDTQYF
j_gene: TRBJ1-6; d_gene: NA; abundance: many; v_gene: TRBV27; CDR3nt: TGTGCCAGCAGACCACAGGGCTATAATTCACCCCTCCACTTT; CDR3aa: CASRPQGYNSPLHF
j_gene: TRBJ1-2; d_gene: NA; abundance: few; v_gene: TRBV7-2; CDR3nt: TGTGCCAGCAGCCCGGTCGCTAACTATGGCTACACCTTC; CDR3aa: CASSPVANYGYTF
j_gene: TRBJ1-3; d_gene: NA; abundance: NA; v_gene: TRBV12-3/TRBV12-4; CDR3nt: TGTGCCAGTTTAGGAGGACGGATCTCTGGAAACACCATATATTTT; CDR3aa: CASLGGRISGNTIYF
j_gene: TRBJ2-3; d_gene: NA; abundance: many; v_gene: TRBV6-6; CDR3nt: TGTGCCAGCAGTTACGGTCTTCGGGATACGCAGTATTTT; CDR3aa: CASSYGLRDTQYF
j_gene: TRBJ1-1; d_gene: NA; abundance: few; v_gene: TRBV7-2; CDR3nt: TGTGCCAGTAGCTTAGCACCAGGGAGGACTGAAGCTTTCTTT; CDR3aa: CASSLAPGRTEAFF
j_gene: TRBJ2-3; d_gene: NA; abundance: few; v_gene: TRBV3-1; CDR3nt: TGTGCCAGCAGCCAAGATGAGGGGAGTTTTGGCACAGATACGCAGTATTTT; CDR3aa: CASSQDEGSFGTDTQYF
j_gene: TRBJ2-1; d_gene: NA; abundance: NA; v_gene: TRBV12-3/TRBV12-4; CDR3nt: TGTGCCAGCAGTTGGAGGCAGGGGTCGATCAATGAGCAGTTCTTC; CDR3aa: CASSWRQGSINEQFF
j_gene: TRBJ1-2; d_gene: NA; abundance: NA; v_gene: TRBV5-4; CDR3nt: TGTGCCAGCAGCTTGGTCGGGCAAAACTATGGCTACACCTTC; CDR3aa: CASSLVGQNYGYTF
j_gene: TRBJ2-6; d_gene: NA; abundance: few; v_gene: TRBV7-9; CDR3nt: TGTGCCAGCAGCTCTCCTAGGAGGTCAGGGCCCGGGGCCAACGTCCTGACTTTC; CDR3aa: CASSSPRRSGPGANVLTF
j_gene: TRBJ1-1; d_gene: TRBD1; abundance: NA; v_gene: TRBV5-6; CDR3nt: TGTGCCAGCAGCTTGTGGACAGGGGGCGAATCGGACACTGAAGCTTTCTTT; CDR3aa: CASSLWTGGESDTEAFF
j_gene: TRBJ1-1; d_gene: NA; abundance: NA; v_gene: TRBV10-2; CDR3nt: TGCGCCACCACGGAGGCAGGGTATGATGGCACTGAAGCTTTCTTT; CDR3aa: CATTEAGYDGTEAFF
j_gene: TRBJ1-2; d_gene: NA; abundance: few; v_gene: TRBV5-1; CDR3nt: TGCGCCAGCAGCTCGGGACCACTTGGCTACACCTTC; CDR3aa: CASSSGPLGYTF
j_gene: TRBJ2-7; d_gene: NA; abundance: few; v_gene: TRBV10-3; CDR3nt: TGTGCCACTTCCCCCGGGACCCTAACCTACGAGCAGTACTTC; CDR3aa: CATSPGTLTYEQYF
j_gene: TRBJ2-3; d_gene: NA; abundance: NA; v_gene: TRBV30; CDR3nt: TGTGCCGGGGAACCTAGCGTAGGCACAGATACGCAGTATTTT; CDR3aa: CAGEPSVGTDTQYF
j_gene: TRBJ1-1; d_gene: TRBD1; abundance: few; v_gene: TRBV6-1; CDR3nt: TGTGCCAGCAGTGAGGACAGGGTACGTACTGAAGCTTTCTTT; CDR3aa: CASSEDRVRTEAFF
j_gene: TRBJ2-7; d_gene: NA; abundance: few; v_gene: TRBV7-2; CDR3nt: TGTGCCAGCAGCAGTCAAGCGGGCGAGCAGTACTTC; CDR3aa: CASSSQAGEQYF
j_gene: TRBJ2-2; d_gene: NA; abundance: NA; v_gene: TRBV5-1; CDR3nt: TGCGCCAGCAGCGCCCGACAGGGAGGATCGTTCGGGGAGCTGTTTTTT; CDR3aa: CASSARQGGSFGELFF
j_gene: TRBJ2-7; d_gene: NA; abundance: many; v_gene: TRBV30; CDR3nt: TGTGCCTGGAGTGGGGTTTCCTACGAGCAGTACTTC; CDR3aa: CAWSGVSYEQYF
j_gene: TRBJ2-3; d_gene: NA; abundance: NA; v_gene: TRBV19; CDR3nt: TGTGCCAGTAGTATCTCGCGAATCCCAGATACGCAGTATTTT; CDR3aa: CASSISRIPDTQYF
j_gene: TRBJ1-4; d_gene: NA; abundance: once; v_gene: TRBV20-1; CDR3nt: TGCAGTGCTAGCCCAGGGGCCAGTACCGAAAAACTGTTTTTT; CDR3aa: CSASPGASTEKLFF
j_gene: TRBJ1-1; d_gene: NA; abundance: few; v_gene: TRBV2; CDR3nt: TGTGCCAGCAGTGGGGATCAGGACACTGAAGCTTTCTTT; CDR3aa: CASSGDQDTEAFF
j_gene: TRBJ2-3; d_gene: NA; abundance: few; v_gene: TRBV30; CDR3nt: TGTGCCTGGAGTGGGGGCACAGATACGCAGTATTTT; CDR3aa: CAWSGGTDTQYF
j_gene: TRBJ1-1; d_gene: TRBD1; abundance: few; v_gene: TRBV20-1; CDR3nt: TGCAGTGCTAGATCCCGACAGGGGTTGAACACTGAAGCTTTCTTT; CDR3aa: CSARSRQGLNTEAFF
j_gene: TRBJ2-5; d_gene: TRBD1; abundance: few; v_gene: TRBV9; CDR3nt: TGTGCCAGCAGCGTAACAGGGGCCGTCCAAGAGACCCAGTACTTC; CDR3aa: CASSVTGAVQETQYF
j_gene: TRBJ2-5; d_gene: TRBD2; abundance: many; v_gene: TRBV20-1; CDR3nt: TGCAGTGCCCCCTCCCTCGGCGGGGGGGCTGGGATTCGAGAGACCCAGTACTTC; CDR3aa: CSAPSLGGGAGIRETQYF
j_gene: TRBJ2-7; d_gene: TRBD2; abundance: NA; v_gene: TRBV11-2; CDR3nt: TGTGCCAGCAGCTTAGTGGCCTGGACTAGGGAGTACGAGCAGTACTTC; CDR3aa: CASSLVAWTREYEQYF
j_gene: TRBJ2-2; d_gene: NA; abundance: few; v_gene: TRBV3-1; CDR3nt: TGTGCCAGCAGCCATGGGACCCTCACCGGGGAGCTGTTTTTT; CDR3aa: CASSHGTLTGELFF
j_gene: TRBJ1-5; d_gene: NA; abundance: NA; v_gene: TRBV6-5; CDR3nt: TGTGCCAGCAGTCCGATCGGGGGAAATCAGCCCCAGCATTTT; CDR3aa: CASSPIGGNQPQHF